These 27 T cell receptor beta chains came from one sample sequenced in a study of blood T cell repertoires in COVID-19. The method was immunoSEQ multiplex PCR; TCRdb's version includes in-frame clones alone and lacks a portion of them. This sample has roughly 100,000 clones; approximately 80% occur once, and the top ten carry roughly 19%. Sequencing was done on a sample of peripheral blood. Receptor source: a man between 65 and 85 years old with active or convalescent COVID-19.

V usage is TRBV9 and J usage is TRBJ2-2; 10 bases fit TRBD2. Germline-derived CDR1 and CDR2 are SGDLS and YYNGEE. CDR3 length: 17 amino acids. The V segment lost 4 bases and the J segment 4 bases; nucleotides outside the gene matches: 10. Written as DNA, the CDR3 is TGTGCCAGCAGCCCCCGCCTAGCGGGGGTGGGCACCGGGGAGCTGTTTTTT. Translated: CASSPRLAGVGTGELFF.

This clone was counted only a few times. The CDR3 bases are TGCGCCAGCAGCTTGGGACAATATAATTCACCCCTCCACTTT. This encodes CASSLGQYNSPLHF. V is TRBV5-1 and J is TRBJ1-6; no reliable D call. Germline assignment: CDR1 SGHRS and CDR2 YFSETQ. V dropped 0 bases and J dropped 4 bases, with 5 bases sitting between them. CDR3 length equals 14 residues.

The rearrangement uses TRBV30 and TRBJ1-4; D is unresolved. Germline CDR1 and CDR2: GTSNPN and SVGIG (reference sequence). CDR3 size: 14 residues. V was pared by 3 bases and J by 4 bases, with 12 bases between. The CDR3, as DNA: TGTGCCTGGAGGACGGAGGGAATTAATGAAAAACTGTTTTTT. It translates to CAWRTEGINEKLFF.

This clone was counted a few times. V gene TRBV5-5 combines with J gene TRBJ1-6, with 8 bases that match TRBD1. CDR3 length equals 13 residues. The J segment lost 11 bases and the V segment lost 2 bases, leaving 3 bases of the junction unmatched. CDR1 is SGHKS, CDR2 YYEKEE, per germline (reference sequence). The chain's CDR3 is CASSFGQGTPLHF. For the CDR3, the DNA is TGTGCCAGCAGCTTTGGACAGGGTACACCCCTCCACTTT.

This clone was counted at least ten times. The rearrangement joins TRBV28 to TRBJ1-1; possible D gene TRBD1, 6 bases. Germline CDR1 MDHEN, CDR2 SYDVKM. V shed 1 base and J shed 7 bases, with 7 bases lying between them. This CDR3 comprises 12 residues. CDR3: CASSLLQGEAFF. CDR3 in DNA: TGTGCCAGCAGTTTATTACAGGGTGAAGCTTTCTTT.

The CDR3 DNA is TGTGCCAGCAGTATTGACAGCAACTACGAGCAGTACTTC. Its protein is CASSIDSNYEQYF. This chain uses TRBV27 with TRBJ2-7; TRBD1 might be the D (5 bases). The V end was cut by 5 bases, the J end by 3 bases, with 11 bases between. The CDR3 extends over 13 amino acids. CDR1 MNHEY and CDR2 SMNVEV come from the germline V gene (reference sequence).

The chain joins TRBV11-2 to TRBJ2-7; possibly TRBD2 for D (5 bases). Per germline, CDR1 SGHAT and CDR2 FQNNGV. This CDR3 has 17 amino acids. V lost 0 bases to trimming and J lost 1 base, with 16 bases between them. CDR3 sequence: CASSLDPRETGSYEQYF. In DNA form, the CDR3 reads TGTGCCAGCAGCTTAGATCCTAGGGAGACCGGATCCTACGAGCAGTACTTC.

On this clone itself: One end of the junction fails to match germline, which may point to a read error. V gene TRBV20-1 combines with J gene TRBJ1-2, with 7 bases matching TRBD1. CDR3 size: 11 residues. Germline CDR1 DFQATT, CDR2 SNEGSKA (reference sequence). The CDR3 spells CSAIQGTQGAF. As DNA, the CDR3 is TGCAGTGCTATACAGGGGACTCAGGGGGCCTTC.

In its sample, this clone was seen once. The chain couples TRBV6-5 to TRBJ1-1; D ambiguous. The CDR3 is made up of 14 amino acids. Germline assignment: CDR1 MNHEY and CDR2 SVGAGI. The V and J ends lost 2 bases and 4 bases respectively, with 11 bases between them. CDR3 amino acids: CASSYPGRGTEAFF. CDR3 DNA: TGTGCCAGCAGTTACCCCGGACGGGGCACTGAAGCTTTCTTT.

In the case of this clone: At one boundary the junction diverges from the germline segment, which might be a read error. The chain employs TRBV7-7 and TRBJ2-1; 10 bases align to TRBD1. Germline CDR1 and CDR2: SSHAT and FNYEAQ (reference sequence). This CDR3 comprises 15 residues. In DNA, the CDR3 is TGTGCTAGCAGCTCGGGGACAGGGGTCCACAATGAGCAGTTCTTC. Translating gives CASSSGTGVHNEQFF.

The V and J genes are TRBV27 and TRBJ2-1, with 9 nucleotides matching TRBD2. With V trimmed by 4 bases and J by 14 bases, 15 bases remained unmatched. This CDR3 has 15 residues. Germline V gene sequence: CDR1 MNHEY, CDR2 SMNVEV (reference sequence). This CDR3 is CASSYNSGSRFREFF. CDR3 coding DNA: TGTGCCAGCAGTTACAATAGCGGGAGTAGATTTAGAGAGTTCTTC.

The rearrangement links TRBV30 to TRBJ2-7; tentatively, D is TRBD1 (5 bases). The CDR3 spans 11 residues. From germline, CDR1 is GTSNPN and CDR2 SVGIG (reference sequence). Trimming removed 1 base at V and 5 bases at J, with 6 bases between. The CDR3 sequence: CAWSGGHEQYF. CDR3 nucleotides: TGTGCCTGGAGTGGGGGCCACGAGCAGTACTTC.

This chain links TRBV18 with TRBJ1-1; D ambiguous. The V end was cut by 3 bases, the J end by 6 bases, with 17 bases between. Germline CDR1 KGHSH, CDR2 LQKENI. The CDR3 totals 15 residues. The CDR3 sequence is CASSPVQLTVAEAFF. For the CDR3, the DNA is TGTGCCAGCTCACCGGTACAGTTAACGGTGGCTGAAGCTTTCTTT.

This chain connects TRBV5-4 to TRBJ2-3; TRBD2 matches 12 bases. This CDR3 has 16 amino acids. Trimming removed 4 bases from V and 2 bases from J; junction bases left unmatched: 5. Germline V gene sequence: CDR1 SGHNT, CDR2 YYREEE (reference sequence). The CDR3, as DNA: TGTGCCAGCAGCCCCCGGACTAGCGGGGTCACAGATACGCAGTATTTT. This gives the protein CASSPRTSGVTDTQYF.

The chain links TRBV5-1 to TRBJ1-3; D gene ambiguous. The CDR3 consists of 14 residues. The germline V and J ends were trimmed by 5 bases and 1 base, with 10 bases remaining between them. Per the germline V gene, CDR1 is SGHRS and CDR2 is YFSETQ. The CDR3 is CASRETSSGNTIYF. The CDR3 bases are TGCGCCAGCAGGGAGACCTCTTCTGGAAACACCATATATTTT.

The CDR3 DNA reads TGCAGCGTTGACAGGGGTAGCACAGATACGCAGTATTTT. Translated: CSVDRGSTDTQYF. V is TRBV29-1 and J is TRBJ2-3, with a possible D match to TRBD1 (6 bases). The CDR3 extends over 13 amino acids. V dropped 3 bases and J dropped 0 bases, with 7 bases sitting between them. Germline CDR1 is SQVTM and CDR2 is ANQGSEA.

The chain joins TRBV24-1 to TRBJ1-5; the match to TRBD1 covers 9 bases. CDR1 and CDR2 (germline): KGHDR, SFDVKD. The ends lost 7 bases at V and 5 bases at J; junction bases unmatched: 5. The CDR3 extends over 14 amino acids. The CDR3 DNA reads TGTGCCACCAGCTGGGGACAGGGAGATCAGCCCCAGCATTTT. Amino acids: CATSWGQGDQPQHF.

This chain joins TRBV2 and TRBJ1-2; 7 bases line up with TRBD1. The CDR3 contains 14 residues. Germline-derived CDR1 and CDR2 are SNHLY and FYNNEI. V lost 7 bases and J lost 4; bases outside the gene matches: 9. The CDR3 sequence is CASTSGGGSYGYTF. DNA of the CDR3: TGTGCCAGCACCTCAGGAGGGGGCTCCTATGGCTACACCTTC.

The chain is built from TRBV7-2 and TRBJ2-3; D remains unclear. CDR1 and CDR2 from the germline V gene are SGHTA and FQGNSA. V was pared by 5 bases and J by 0 bases, with 12 bases between. CDR3 size: 15 residues. The CDR3 loop reads CASSGVTLSTDTQYF. The CDR3 DNA reads TGTGCCAGCAGCGGAGTGACCCTAAGCACAGATACGCAGTATTTT. The variable domain in full, completed from reference TRBV7-2 and TRBJ2-3, reads GAGVSQSPSNKVTEKGKDVELRCDPISGHTALYWYRQSLGQGLEFLIYFQGNSAPDKSGLPSDRFSAERTGGSVSTLTIQRTQQEDSAVYLCASSGVTLSTDTQYFGPGTRLTVL.

The V call is TRBV7-2, the J call TRBJ2-7; 12 bases map to TRBD2. Germline values: CDR1 SGHTA, CDR2 FQGNSA. V gave up 0 bases and J gave up 0 bases; unmatched junction bases: 12. This CDR3 spans 20 amino acids. This chain's CDR3 is CASSLASHTLAGGYSYEQYF. The CDR3 DNA follows: TGTGCCAGCAGCTTAGCCTCCCACACACTAGCGGGAGGCTACTCCTACGAGCAGTACTTC.

The chain carries TRBV4-2 and TRBJ2-1; 12 bases match TRBD2. This CDR3 region has 15 residues. With 3 bases clipped from V and 3 bases from J, the junction kept 0 bases outside the gene matches. Looked up from germline, CDR1 is LGHNA and CDR2 is YNFKEQ. CDR3 sequence (DNA): TGTGCCAGCAGCCAGGGACTAGCGGGCTACAATGAGCAGTTCTTC. Its protein product is CASSQGLAGYNEQFF.

The V gene is TRBV27, the J gene TRBJ2-1; 10 bases align to TRBD2. With V trimmed by 4 bases and J by 0 bases, 9 bases remained unmatched. CDR1 is MNHEY and CDR2 is SMNVEV in the germline V gene (reference sequence). This CDR3 contains 18 residues. In DNA, the CDR3 is TGTGCCAGCAGTTACCTTTCGGGACTAGCGTCCTCCTACAATGAGCAGTTCTTC. Residues: CASSYLSGLASSYNEQFF.

The chain couples TRBV10-3 to TRBJ2-3; 10 bases fit TRBD2. The CDR3 runs 13 residues. With 6 bases clipped from V and 5 bases from J, the junction kept 2 bases outside the gene matches. CDR1 and CDR2 from the germline V gene are ENHRY and SYGVKD. The CDR3 region is CAIRRTSGDTQYF. CDR3 in DNA: TGTGCCATCAGGAGGACTAGCGGAGATACGCAGTATTTT.

The V call is TRBV20-1, the J call TRBJ2-7, with TRBD1 as a possible D gene (6 bases). Trimming pared 6 bases from V and 2 bases from J, leaving 8 bases between. Germline CDR1 reads DFQATT; CDR2 reads SNEGSKA (reference sequence). The CDR3 contains 11 residues. The CDR3 loop is CSAEGAYEQYF. The CDR3 coding sequence is TGCAGTGCCGAGGGGGCCTACGAGCAGTACTTC.

CDR3 in amino acids: CASSFGELNTEAFF. For the CDR3, the DNA is TGCGCCAGCAGCTTCGGGGAACTGAACACTGAAGCTTTCTTT. The V and J genes are TRBV5-1 and TRBJ1-1; D gene uncertain. The CDR3 has 14 residues. Trimming took off 2 bases at V and 0 bases at J, with 8 bases between the two ends. Germline V gene lookup returns CDR1 SGHRS and CDR2 YFSETQ.

J is TRBJ2-2 and V is TRBV3-1 (or the pseudogene TRBV3-2); 12 bases agree with TRBD2. CDR1 and CDR2 (germline): LGHDT, YNNKEL (reference sequence). CDR3 length equals 18 residues. The V and J ends lost 4 bases and 0 bases, in that order; junction bases with no gene match: 6. CDR3 in DNA: TGTGCCAGCAGCCGCCCCCTAGCGGGGGGGCCGAACACCGGGGAGCTGTTTTTT. Encoded protein: CASSRPLAGGPNTGELFF.

The rearrangement uses TRBV18 and TRBJ1-1; no definite D call. CDR1 and CDR2 (germline): KGHSH, LQKENI. Trimming removed 5 bases from V and 2 bases from J, with 9 bases in between. This CDR3 has 13 amino acids. The CDR3 protein is CASSLQINTEAFF. The CDR3 DNA reads TGTGCCAGCTCATTACAAATTAACACTGAAGCTTTCTTT.